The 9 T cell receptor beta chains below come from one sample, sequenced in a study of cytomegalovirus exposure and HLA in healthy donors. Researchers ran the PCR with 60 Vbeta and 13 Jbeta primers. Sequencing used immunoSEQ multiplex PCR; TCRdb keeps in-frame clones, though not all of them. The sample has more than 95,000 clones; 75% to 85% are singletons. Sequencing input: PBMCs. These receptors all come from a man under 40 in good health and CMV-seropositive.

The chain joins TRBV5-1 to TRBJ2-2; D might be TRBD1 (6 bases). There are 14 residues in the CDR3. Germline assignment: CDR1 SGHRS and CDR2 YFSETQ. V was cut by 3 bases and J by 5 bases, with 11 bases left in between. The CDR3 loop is CASSSRRGTGELFF. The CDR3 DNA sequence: TGCGCCAGCAGCTCCCGAAGGGGGACCGGGGAGCTGTTTTTT.

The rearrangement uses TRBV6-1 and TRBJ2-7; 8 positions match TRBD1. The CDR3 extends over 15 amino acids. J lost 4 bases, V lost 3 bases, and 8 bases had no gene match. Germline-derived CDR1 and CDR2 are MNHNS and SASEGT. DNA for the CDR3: TGTGCCAGCAGTGAGCACCGGGACAGGCAGTACGAGCAGTACTTC. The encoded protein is CASSEHRDRQYEQYF.

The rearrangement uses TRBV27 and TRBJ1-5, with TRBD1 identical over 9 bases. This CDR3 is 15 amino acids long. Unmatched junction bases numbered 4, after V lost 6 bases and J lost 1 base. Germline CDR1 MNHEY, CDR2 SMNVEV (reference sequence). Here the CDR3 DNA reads TGTGCCAGCAGGGGGACAGGGAGGAGCAATCAGCCCCAGCATTTT. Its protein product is CASRGTGRSNQPQHF.

The CDR3 bases are TGTGCCAGCAGCGTAAGTTCTCGGACAGGACACCGAGGGAACACTGAAGCTTTCTTT. Its protein product is CASSVSSRTGHRGNTEAFF. The chain couples TRBV9 to TRBJ1-1, with 7 bases identical to TRBD1. The CDR3 totals 19 residues. From germline, CDR1 is SGDLS and CDR2 YYNGEE. The ends lost 1 base at V and 1 base at J; junction bases unmatched: 16.

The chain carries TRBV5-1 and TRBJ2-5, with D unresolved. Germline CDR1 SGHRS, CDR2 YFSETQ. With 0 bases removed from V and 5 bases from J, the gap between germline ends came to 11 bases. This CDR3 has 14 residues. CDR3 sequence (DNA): TGCGCCAGCAGCTTGGGGCGGAATGTGGAGACCCAGTACTTC. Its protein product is CASSLGRNVETQYF.

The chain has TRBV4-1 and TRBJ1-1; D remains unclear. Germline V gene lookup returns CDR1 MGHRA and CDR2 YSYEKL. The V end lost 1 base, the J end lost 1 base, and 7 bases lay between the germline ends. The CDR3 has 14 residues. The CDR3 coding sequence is TGCGCCAGCAGCCAAGGGACTCCGAACACTGAAGCTTTCTTT. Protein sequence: CASSQGTPNTEAFF.

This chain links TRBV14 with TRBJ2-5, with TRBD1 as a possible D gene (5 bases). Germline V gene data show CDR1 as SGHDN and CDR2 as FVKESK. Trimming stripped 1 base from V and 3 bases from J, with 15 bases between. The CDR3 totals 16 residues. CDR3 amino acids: CASSQVIGAVEETQYF. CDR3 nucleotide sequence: TGTGCCAGCAGCCAAGTTATAGGGGCAGTCGAAGAGACCCAGTACTTC.

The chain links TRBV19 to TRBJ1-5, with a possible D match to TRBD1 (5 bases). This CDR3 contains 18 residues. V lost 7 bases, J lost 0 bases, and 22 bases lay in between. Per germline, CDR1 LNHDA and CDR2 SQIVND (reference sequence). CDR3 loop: CASTQNPGRTFSNQPQHF. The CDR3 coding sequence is TGTGCCAGTACCCAAAATCCAGGGCGGACGTTTAGCAATCAGCCCCAGCATTTT. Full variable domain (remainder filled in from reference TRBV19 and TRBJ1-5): DGGITQSPKYLFRKEGQNVTLSCEQNLNHDAMYWYRQDPGQGLRLIYYSQIVNDFQKGDIAEGYSVSREKKESFPLTVTSAQKNPTAFYLCASTQNPGRTFSNQPQHFGDGTRLSIL.

The CDR3 is CASSNLLGIQETQYF. DNA of the CDR3: TGTGCCAGCAGCAACCTACTAGGGATACAAGAGACCCAGTACTTC. The chain is built from TRBV7-2 and TRBJ2-5; tentative D call: TRBD2 (5 bases). V lost 5 bases to trimming and J lost 2 bases, with 15 bases between them. Germline assignment: CDR1 SGHTA and CDR2 FQGNSA. The CDR3 spans 15 residues.